One T cell receptor (beta chain) is described in this entry. This clonotype was found many times. Its specific antigen is unknown. No base qualities exist here, and no much larger clone lies one base off it. PBMCs were isolated by Ficoll-Paque density gradient centrifugation. As encoded in the germline V gene, CDR1 is SGHRS while CDR2 is YFSETQ. V loses 7 bases of germline sequence and J loses 1 base, and the interval between the two ends is 8 bases. From the cysteine up to the phenylalanine, the CDR3 has a length of 13 residues. CDR3 DNA only is kept here, 39 bases in frame from base 1. This sample is drawn from a study of T-cell memory formation after mild COVID-19 (dated by TCRdb to about 2021). Turning to the overall study: TCR sequence clusters from the two donors were found to be largely donor specific. T-cell clones expanding and contracting after mild COVID-19 in two donors were tracked by longitudinal TCRalpha and TCRbeta repertoire sequencing. The cohort was made up of two young adult volunteers, one female and one male, who were previously healthy.

Reads for this sample came from an Illumina NovaSeq 6000. cDNA libraries for TCRalpha and TCRbeta were prepared by 5'RACE using constant-segment primers, with sample barcodes and unique molecular identifiers added. Trizol reagent was used to extract RNA from every sample. Libraries were amplified in two PCR steps, with a second sample barcode and Illumina TruSeq adapters added in the second step. Sequencing of the libraries was done on an Illumina NovaSeq, producing 2 x 150 bp paired-end reads. The study's own analysis went as follows. Demultiplexing of reads and collapsing into UMI-guided consensus sequences were performed with migec v1.2.7. Using mixcr v2.1.11, UMI consensuses were aligned to TRA and TRB V and J templates and then assembled into clonotypes. A clonotype was counted as expanded or contracted only when both edgeR and NoisET called the clonotype significant, with the noise models trained on biological replicates. For edgeR calls, the thresholds were a false discovery rate-adjusted p below 0.01 and a log2 fold-change of 1. PCA with hierarchical clustering of max-normalized trajectories of the 1000 most abundant clonotypes was used as exploratory dynamics analysis. Each responding clone was given a CD4 or CD8 phenotype based on the CD4+ and CD8+ repertoires, which had been sequenced separately. TCRdb reprocessed the public reads (quality trimming at Q25 with fastp, clone calling with MiXCR) and kept in-frame beta chains. Each entry merges the rows of one CDR3 protein and shows their most common DNA and genes. The V and J calls were determined by TCRdb, not by the authors. The sample table shows about 150,000 distinct CDR3 sequences, and approximately 5.7% are seen once. The top ten clones comprise 2% to 2.5% of the sample.

General findings and caveats noted by the study authors: Some responding clones were detected in pre-infection memory, which suggested that pre-existing cross-reactive memory T cells had joined the SARS-CoV-2 response. Clones contracting from day 15 to 85 had balanced CD4/CD8 phenotypes, while a second wave expanding from day 15 to 37 was biased towards CD4+. Contracting CD4+ clones appeared mostly in the CM and EM memory subsets, whereas CD8+ clones were enriched in EMRA. SARS-CoV-2 specificity was not confirmed for the second-wave clones peaking on day 37. Only two mild cases were covered by the study, and larger cohorts that include severe cases with pre-infection samples were considered necessary.

The sample consisted of PBMCs or a T cell subset sorted from them (not recorded which). In this chain, TRBV5-1 is recombined with TRBJ2-2; the D gene cannot be named for sure. The clonotype originates from an adult woman who had mild COVID-19 (a few samples of this study predate the infection). The sample titles of this study are shuffled in the database, so cell type and time point are left out; the donor was told from shared clones. The CDR3 reads as follows: CASRTGNTGELFF. Here is the DNA: TGCGCCAGCCGGACGGGGAACACCGGGGAGCTGTTTTTT.